Listed below are T cell receptor beta chains from one sample, sequenced in a study of blood T cell repertoires in COVID-19. Only in-frame clones appear in the TCRdb table, and some are missing; sequencing was by immunoSEQ multiplex PCR. The data show about 290,000 clones, with over 85% seen just once and 11% held by the top ten. The material sequenced was peripheral blood. The receptor source for this set is a woman aged 30 to 39 with COVID-19, enrolled during active disease. The CDR3 runs from the conserved cysteine through the conserved F or W.

CASSLYTGELFF	TRBJ2-2	TRBV7-9
CASSSRTSGVADTQYF	TRBJ2-3	TRBV5-1
CASGLEQGSYEQYF	TRBJ2-7	TRBV12-5
CASSDRGIYEQFF	TRBJ2-1	TRBV6-5
CASSPTTSGNEQYF	TRBJ2-7	TRBV9
CASRTGTGSPSTDTQYF	TRBJ2-3	TRBV19
CASSVYRQETQYF	TRBJ2-5	TRBV2
CASGWGLAGPDTQYF	TRBJ2-3	TRBV12-5
CASSESTGGGNTIYF	TRBJ1-3	TRBV2
CASSSGTSGRNEQFF	TRBJ2-1	TRBV6-5
CASSWGGNGPQETQYF	TRBJ2-5	TRBV19
CASSLFRGNTIYF	TRBJ1-3	TRBV27
CASSLLGGGPYNEQFF	TRBJ2-1	TRBV7-9
CASSELQGARNTEAFF	TRBJ1-1	TRBV6-1
CAWSVGGSYEQYF	TRBJ2-7	TRBV30
CASSLAASGELFF	TRBJ2-2	TRBV6-5
CASRIQANYGYTF	TRBJ1-2	TRBV6-5
CASSPRGQETQYF	TRBJ2-5	TRBV27
CASSLGVGGFQETQYF	TRBJ2-5	TRBV5-5
CASSLTGPGIIQYF	TRBJ2-4	TRBV28
CASSPVQGDQPQHF	TRBJ1-5	TRBV18
CASVRGGAGTDTQYF	TRBJ2-3	TRBV6-5
CASSQYTLSNSPLHF	TRBJ1-6	TRBV14
CASSSGGPGNRYEQYF	TRBJ2-7	TRBV5-1
CASSRTVNTEAFF	TRBJ1-1	TRBV5-1
CASSLAGLGRGETQYF	TRBJ2-5	TRBV5-4
CASSLGVTGSYNEQFF	TRBJ2-1	TRBV11-3
CASSLAPAGGGTDTQYF	TRBJ2-3	TRBV5-1
CASCRTGFDPYEQYF	TRBJ2-7	TRBV6-5
CSVQPRQVSGNTIYF	TRBJ1-3	TRBV29-1
CASSLGQGRGYTF	TRBJ1-2	TRBV6-5
CASSFRGGPVQGNEQFF	TRBJ2-1	TRBV5-1
CASSDERGGRAGELFF	TRBJ2-2	TRBV2
CASSHIQAGFSYNEQFF	TRBJ2-1	TRBV4-1
CASSLLEGNEQFF	TRBJ2-1	TRBV5-6
CASSLIVYEQYF	TRBJ2-7	TRBV12-3/TRBV12-4
CASSQGLAVYTGELFF	TRBJ2-2	TRBV3-1/TRBV3-2
CASSFGQDYYGYTF	TRBJ1-2	TRBV7-9
CASKETAYSTDTQYF	TRBJ2-3	TRBV5-1
CASSRTSASSYEQYF	TRBJ2-7	TRBV7-9
CASSQPEGGSDTQYF	TRBJ2-3	TRBV3-1/TRBV3-2